What follows are 15 T cell receptor beta chains derived from one specimen sequenced in a study of cytomegalovirus exposure and HLA in healthy donors. The repertoire was sequenced with immunoSEQ multiplex PCR; TCRdb's copy has only in-frame clones and lacks some. The sample shows about 220,000 clones, 75% to 95% of them seen only once. Sequences were obtained from PBMCs. The receptors stem from a woman aged 18 to 35 in good health and CMV-seronegative.

This sequence joins TRBV11-2 and TRBJ2-5; TRBD2 matches 11 bases. V trimming: 4 bases; J trimming: 4 bases; junction bases outside the gene matches: 5. This CDR3 is 15 amino acids long. Germline lookup yields CDR1 SGHAT and CDR2 FQNNGV. In DNA form, the CDR3 reads TGTGCCAGCAGCTCAACTAGCGGGAGTGTAGAGACCCAGTACTTC. As protein: CASSSTSGSVETQYF.

This clone was seen a few times. The chain recombines TRBV21-1 with TRBJ2-7; the DNA was not compared with TRBD2, the D call given in the table. TRBV21-1 is a listed pseudogene. This CDR3 has 11 residues. As DNA, the CDR3 is TGTGCCAGCAGCCCCCGGGGGTTCCGGTACTTC. Protein: CASSPRGFRYF.

CDR3 sequence reads: CASSNTPGQVLQPQHF. The CDR3 DNA sequence: TGTGCCAGCAGCAATACACCGGGACAGGTCTTACAGCCCCAGCATTTT. This sequence joins TRBV5-4 and TRBJ1-5; 8 nucleotides agree with TRBD1. CDR1 SGHNT and CDR2 YYREEE come from the germline V gene (reference sequence). The junction had 13 bases not matched to a gene; V was cut back by 4 bases and J by 7 bases. The CDR3 loop spans 16 amino acids.

The chain links TRBV5-1 to TRBJ2-1; 8 nucleotides line up with TRBD2. Trimming at V came to 4 bases and at J to 0 bases, leaving 3 bases not matched to a gene. The CDR3 contains 15 residues. The V gene's germline CDR1 is SGHRS and CDR2 YFSETQ. CDR3 nucleotide sequence: TGCGCCAGCAGCCCGACTAGCGTCTCCTACAATGAGCAGTTCTTC. It translates to CASSPTSVSYNEQFF.

The chain has TRBV5-6 and TRBJ1-1; D perhaps matches TRBD1 (5 bases). V gave up 0 bases and J gave up 0 bases, with 9 bases separating them. Germline CDR1 reads SGHDT; CDR2 reads YYEEEE. The CDR3 sequence is 15 residues long. CDR3 sequence reads: CASSLAAGMNTEAFF. The CDR3 DNA is TGTGCCAGCAGCTTGGCGGCAGGGATGAACACTGAAGCTTTCTTT.

The V call is TRBV6-5, the J call TRBJ2-1, with 7 bases identical to TRBD2. The CDR3 totals 14 residues. J gave up 5 bases and V 11 bases, and 12 bases lay outside the gene matches. Germline CDR1 reads MNHEY; CDR2 reads SVGAGI. In DNA, the CDR3 is TGTGCCGCGGGGGAGGGTGGTAAAAACAATGAGCAGTTCTTC. This gives the protein CAAGEGGKNNEQFF.

This chain's CDR3 is CASSLRLAGPGPGTGELFF. For the CDR3, the DNA is TGTGCCAGCAGCTTGCGACTAGCGGGACCGGGGCCCGGCACCGGGGAGCTGTTTTTT. The genes are TRBV7-6 and TRBJ2-2; 11 positions agree with TRBD2. From germline, CDR1 is SGHVS and CDR2 FNYEAQ. J lost 4 bases, V lost 3 bases, and 13 bases had no gene match. The length of the CDR3 is 19 residues. Looking up the rest from reference TRBV7-6 and TRBJ2-2 gives the full variable domain: GAGVSQSPRYKVTKRGQDVALRCDPISGHVSLYWYRQALGQGPEFLTYFNYEAQQDKSGLPNDRFSAERPEGSISTLTIQRTEQRDSAMYRCASSLRLAGPGPGTGELFFGEGSRLTVL.

Turning to this clone: Other DNA variants within this sample encode the same CDR3. The CDR3 nucleotides read TGCAGCGTTGACTGGGGGCAAGGAACCGGGGAGCTGTTTTTT. Its translation is CSVDWGQGTGELFF. The chain carries TRBV29-1 and TRBJ2-2; TRBD1 is a possible D gene (6 bases). The CDR3 is 14 amino acids. CDR1 is SQVTM and CDR2 is ANQGSEA in the germline V gene. The ends were cut back, 3 bases at V and 5 bases at J, with 13 bases in the middle.

The chain combines TRBV7-2 with TRBJ1-2; D not certain. V dropped 6 bases and J dropped 2 bases, with 19 bases sitting between them. Germline V CDR1 and CDR2: SGHTA, FQGNSA. The CDR3 has 16 residues. CDR3 residues: CASRPGGPVLNYGYTF. CDR3 DNA: TGTGCCAGCAGGCCCGGAGGCCCCGTCCTCAACTATGGCTACACCTTC.

V and J are TRBV5-1 and TRBJ2-2; TRBD1 matches 9 bases. V was pared by 0 bases and J by 1 base, with 1 base of the junction left unmatched. The germline gives CDR1 SGHRS, CDR2 YFSETQ. CDR3 length: 16 amino acids. The CDR3: CASSLGGQGNTGELFF. In DNA, the CDR3 is TGCGCCAGCAGCTTGGGGGGACAGGGGAACACCGGGGAGCTGTTTTTT.

J is TRBJ2-1 and V is TRBV15; tentatively, D is TRBD1 (5 bases). Trimming left V 4 bases short and J 7 bases short, with 11 bases between. Germline CDR1 is LNHNV and CDR2 is YYDKDF (reference sequence). This CDR3 contains 13 residues. The CDR3 reads CATSIGVGNEQFF. The CDR3 DNA follows: TGTGCCACCAGCATAGGGGTAGGGAATGAGCAGTTCTTC.

The gene calls are TRBV7-2 and TRBJ2-1; 15 nucleotides match TRBD2. Germline V gives CDR1 SGHTA, CDR2 FQGNSA. The length of the CDR3 is 21 residues. The ends lost 0 bases at V and 0 bases at J; junction bases unmatched: 9. The CDR3 DNA follows: TGTGCCAGCAGCTTAGCCCGGGACGGACTAGCGGGAGGGTTCTCCTACAATGAGCAGTTCTTC. Translation: CASSLARDGLAGGFSYNEQFF.

The chain employs TRBV6-1 and TRBJ1-4, with 9 bases matching TRBD1. This CDR3 contains 17 residues. Germline V gives CDR1 MNHNS, CDR2 SASEGT. V was pared by 3 bases and J by 4 bases, with 9 bases of the junction left unmatched. DNA for the CDR3: TGTGCCAGCAGTGATCCGGGACAGGGTCGGTATAATGAAAAACTGTTTTTT. It is translated as CASSDPGQGRYNEKLFF.

To note about this clone: Germline and junction disagree at one end, which may indicate a read error. The rearrangement links TRBV7-7 to TRBJ2-1; TRBD2 matches 14 bases. CDR1 and CDR2 from the germline V gene are SSHAT and FNYEAQ (reference sequence). The CDR3 has 16 residues. The CDR3 sequence: CASSLSGLAGVNEQFF. The CDR3, as DNA: TGTGCTAGCAGCTTATCGGGACTAGCGGGAGTCAATGAGCAGTTCTTC.

The rearrangement joins TRBV28 to TRBJ2-3; D uncertain. This CDR3 is built from 13 residues. V lost 6 bases to trimming and J lost 0 bases, with 7 bases between them. In germline, CDR1 is MDHEN, CDR2 SYDVKM. Written as DNA, the CDR3 is TGTGCCAGCAGAAGCCCTAGCACAGATACGCAGTATTTT. Translation: CASRSPSTDTQYF.